A selection of T cell receptor beta chains follows, all from one sample in a study of Tregs in tolerant kidney transplant recipients. Clones were sequenced by immunoSEQ multiplex PCR, and TCRdb holds only the in-frame ones, with some missing. The repertoire has 60,000 to 95,000 clones, 95% to 98% of them found once; the top ten carry approximately 0.52%. The starting material was CD4+ T cells from blood, obtained before the transplant. The receptors come from a human donor who received a combined kidney and bone marrow transplant. The CDR3 runs from the conserved cysteine through the conserved F or W. D genes are given only for firm matches. The size of a clone is reported for some rows only, either as once, few or many, or as a class for expanded clones.

d_gene	abundance	v_gene	j_gene	CDR3nt	CDR3aa
-	-	TRBV7-2	TRBJ2-5	TGTGCCAGCAGCTTTCCACAAGAGACCCAGTACTTC	CASSFPQETQYF
TRBD2	-	TRBV5-1	TRBJ2-2	TGCGCCAGCACCGGGGCAGCGGGAGCGAACACCGGGGAGCTGTTTTTT	CASTGAAGANTGELFF
-	once	TRBV28	TRBJ2-2	TGTGCCATCAAACGGGGGGCCGGTAACACCGGGGAGCTGTTTTTT	CAIKRGAGNTGELFF
TRBD1	-	TRBV10-3	TRBJ1-1	TGTGCCATCAGTGCCGGGACAGATGGCACTGAAGCTTTCTTT	CAISAGTDGTEAFF
TRBD1	-	TRBV2	TRBJ1-1	TGTGCCAGCAGTAGAAACAGGGGGACTGAAGCTTTCTTT	CASSRNRGTEAFF
TRBD1	-	TRBV7-2	TRBJ2-6	TGTGCCAGCAGCTTAGCGGGGGACAGGGACTCTGGGGCCAACGTCCTGACTTTC	CASSLAGDRDSGANVLTF
-	-	TRBV7-3	TRBJ1-4	TGTGCCAGCGCGACCCCGACCAGAGGAGGTGAAAAACTGTTTTTT	CASATPTRGGEKLFF
TRBD1	-	TRBV5-1	TRBJ1-6	TGCGCCAGCAGCTGGGGACAGGCGGATGATCCACCCCTCCACTTT	CASSWGQADDPPLHF
-	-	TRBV29-1	TRBJ1-2	TGCAGCGTTGGAACGGGGATGAGTAACTATGGCTACACCTTC	CSVGTGMSNYGYTF
-	-	TRBV5-1	TRBJ2-5	TGCGCCAGCAGCTTGGAACTAGCAAAGACCCAGTACTTC	CASSLELAKTQYF
-	once	TRBV4-3	TRBJ1-4	TGCGCCAGCAGCCAAGGAGGAACTGATGAAAAACTGTTTTTT	CASSQGGTDEKLFF
TRBD1	-	TRBV6-1	TRBJ2-7	TGTGCCAGCAGCAATCGGGACAGGTACTACGAGCAGTACTTC	CASSNRDRYYEQYF
TRBD1	few	TRBV30	TRBJ2-7	TGTGCCTGGAATGGGGGCAGGGGGCGCATAGGGGAGCAGTACTTC	CAWNGGRGRIGEQYF
TRBD2	-	TRBV4-2	TRBJ2-1	TGTGCCAGCAGCCAAGAATTGACTAGCGGCTACAATGAGCAGTTCTTC	CASSQELTSGYNEQFF
-	-	TRBV13	TRBJ1-2	TGTGCCAGCAGCTTACAGGGATATGGCTACACCTTC	CASSLQGYGYTF
TRBD1	-	TRBV5-1	TRBJ1-1	TGCGCCAGCAGCGAGCCGGGACAGGGTATATCCCCTGAAGCTTTCTTT	CASSEPGQGISPEAFF